This T cell receptor beta chain was recorded in a study of technical replicates of blood from a few donors. Germline V gene sequence: CDR1 SGHTS, CDR2 YDEGEE. CDR3 length: 12 amino acids. Trimming shortened V by 0 bases and J by 6 bases, and 4 bases separated the two germline ends. The data were produced by immunoSEQ multiplex PCR, yet TCRdb's version contains in-frame clones alone and is incomplete. The sample yields some 80,000 clones, roughly 96% seen once. The origin of this receptor is a human donor in good health. The sequencing input was T cells isolated from PBMCs. The V call is TRBV5-8, the J call TRBJ2-1; no reliable D call. In nucleotides, the CDR3 is TGTGCCAGCAGCTTGGTTCGCAATGAGCAGTTCTTC. It translates to CASSLVRNEQFF.